The 4 T cell receptor beta chains given below trace back to one sample, sequenced in a study of T cell changes during pregnancy in multiple sclerosis. The table came from immunoSEQ multiplex PCR; TCRdb's copy has only in-frame clones and leaves some out. The sample shows more than 85,000 clones, over 85% of them seen only once. The sequencing used peripheral blood, collected after pregnancy. Receptor source: a female donor in good health, enrolled as a control in a pregnancy study.

V and J are TRBV7-9 and TRBJ1-1; TRBD1 agrees at 7 bases. In germline, CDR1 is SEHNR, CDR2 FQNEAQ (reference sequence). Germline trimming cut 5 bases from V and 0 bases from J; bases unmatched to any gene: 3. The CDR3 runs to 14 residues. DNA of the CDR3: TGTGCCAGCAGCACGACAGGGATGAACACTGAAGCTTTCTTT. Translation: CASSTTGMNTEAFF.

The chain couples TRBV4-1 to TRBJ2-1; 9 nucleotides agree with TRBD2. The CDR3 covers 18 residues. V lost 2 bases and J lost 5; bases outside the gene matches: 13. Per the germline V gene, CDR1 is MGHRA and CDR2 is YSYEKL. As DNA, the CDR3 is TGCGCCAGCAGCCAATTCGAAAGGAGGCTAGCGGGAAACAATGAGCAGTTCTTC. This gives the protein CASSQFERRLAGNNEQFF.

The chain carries TRBV28 and TRBJ2-7; 7 nucleotides match TRBD1. The germline gives CDR1 MDHEN, CDR2 SYDVKM. Trimming cost V 3 bases and J 0 bases; bases outside gene matches: 8. The CDR3 totals 16 residues. The CDR3 protein is CASSFPQGFNSYEQYF. The CDR3 nucleotides are TGTGCCAGCAGTTTCCCACAGGGGTTCAACTCCTACGAGCAGTACTTC.

J is TRBJ2-1 and V is TRBV27; D uncertain. The germline V gene encodes CDR1 MNHEY and CDR2 SMNVEV (reference sequence). Trimming pared 6 bases from V and 7 bases from J, leaving 16 bases between. This CDR3 is 14 amino acids long. The CDR3 sequence: CASSVRLVMNEQFF. The DNA of the CDR3 is TGTGCCAGCAGCGTTCGGCTAGTCATGAATGAGCAGTTCTTC.